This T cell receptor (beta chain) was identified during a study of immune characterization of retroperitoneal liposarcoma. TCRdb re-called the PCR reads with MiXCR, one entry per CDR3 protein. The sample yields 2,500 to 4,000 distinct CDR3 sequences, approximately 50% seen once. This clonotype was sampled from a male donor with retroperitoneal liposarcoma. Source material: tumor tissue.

The CDR3 bases are TGTGCCAGCAGCGTAAAGGGACTCCTCACAGATACGCAGTATTTT. It is translated as CASSVKGLLTDTQYF. V and J are TRBV7-6 and TRBJ2-3; maybe TRBD2 (6 bases). CDR1 is SGHVS and CDR2 is FNYEAQ in the germline V gene. The length of the CDR3 is 15 residues. Trimming stripped 5 bases from V and 2 bases from J, with 14 bases between.